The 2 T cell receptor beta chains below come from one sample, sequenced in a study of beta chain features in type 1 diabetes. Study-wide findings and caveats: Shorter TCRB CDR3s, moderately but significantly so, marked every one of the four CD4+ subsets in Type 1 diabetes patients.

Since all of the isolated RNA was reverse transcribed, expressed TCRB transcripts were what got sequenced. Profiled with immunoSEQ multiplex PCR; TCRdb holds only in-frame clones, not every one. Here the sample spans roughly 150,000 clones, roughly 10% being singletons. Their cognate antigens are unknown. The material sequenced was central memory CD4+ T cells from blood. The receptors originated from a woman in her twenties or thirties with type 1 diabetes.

The DNA of the CDR3 is TGTGCCAGCTCAGCTTCTAGCGCGGCAGACAATGAGCAGTTCTTC. It is translated as CASSASSAADNEQFF. This rearrangement joins TRBV18 to TRBJ2-1, with a weak D call TRBD2 (6 bases). Germline V gene lookup returns CDR1 KGHSH and CDR2 LQKENI. V lost 5 bases and J 5 bases, leaving 16 bases between the germline ends. The CDR3 runs 15 residues.

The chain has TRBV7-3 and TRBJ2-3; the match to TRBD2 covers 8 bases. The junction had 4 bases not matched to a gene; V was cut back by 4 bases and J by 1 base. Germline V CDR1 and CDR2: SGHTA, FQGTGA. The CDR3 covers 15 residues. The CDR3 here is CASSSAGGGTDTQYF. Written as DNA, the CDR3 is TGTGCCAGCAGCTCCGCGGGGGGTGGCACAGATACGCAGTATTTT.